Listed here is a single T cell receptor (beta chain). This entry is derived from a study of blood T cell repertoires in COVID-19. V was shortened by 5 bases and J by 4 bases, with 10 bases between the two germline ends. From germline, CDR1 is MNHEY and CDR2 SMNVEV (reference sequence). This CDR3 region has 13 residues. TCRdb keeps only in-frame clones here, not all; method: immunoSEQ multiplex PCR. The sample consists of under 250,000 clones, under 90% of them appearing once. The clonotype originates from a woman aged 35 to 49 who had been exposed to COVID-19. Sequencing input: PBMCs or T cells enriched from blood (not recorded which). V and J are TRBV27 and TRBJ2-3; D uncertain. In DNA form, the CDR3 reads TGTGCCAGCAGTATCTACTCCTCAGATACGCAGTATTTT. Its translation: CASSIYSSDTQYF.